These T cell receptor beta chains were read from a single sample in a study of blood T cell repertoires in COVID-19. TCRdb's copy holds only in-frame clones and misses some; the assay was immunoSEQ multiplex PCR. The data show more than 70,000 clones, 86% seen once. The sequenced sample consisted of peripheral blood. The receptors stem from a woman aged 80 or over with acute or convalescent COVID-19. Both conserved end residues are part of each CDR3. Each record gives: J gene, V gene, D gene, clone size, CDR3 DNA, CDR3 protein. D genes are given only for firm matches. Rows may omit the clone size; those that give it use once, few, many or a size class.

J gene: TRBJ2-7
V gene: TRBV18
D gene: TRBD1
clone size: -
CDR3 DNA: TGTGCCAGCTCCCGAGAGGGGGCGACCTACGAGCAGTACTTC
CDR3 protein: CASSREGATYEQYF

J gene: TRBJ1-4
V gene: TRBV6-5
D gene: TRBD1
clone size: -
CDR3 DNA: TGTGCCAGCAGTTCGACCCAGACAGGGCTAAATGAAAAACTGTTTTTT
CDR3 protein: CASSSTQTGLNEKLFF

J gene: TRBJ2-3
V gene: TRBV15
D gene: -
clone size: once
CDR3 DNA: TGTGCCACCAGCAAGCGACAGGCGGTAGATACGCAGTATTTT
CDR3 protein: CATSKRQAVDTQYF

J gene: TRBJ2-7
V gene: TRBV5-1
D gene: TRBD1
clone size: -
CDR3 DNA: TGCGCCAGCAGCTCTAGAACAGGGGGCCCCAGCGAGCAGTACTTC
CDR3 protein: CASSSRTGGPSEQYF

J gene: TRBJ2-3
V gene: TRBV21-1
D gene: -
clone size: -
CDR3 DNA: TGTGCCAGCAGCAAAGAGGTCGGGGGGGCCACAGATACGCAGTATTTT
CDR3 protein: CASSKEVGGATDTQYF

J gene: TRBJ2-3
V gene: TRBV18
D gene: -
clone size: -
CDR3 DNA: TGTGCCAGCTCACCTAGCATCACAGATACGCAGTATTTT
CDR3 protein: CASSPSITDTQYF

J gene: TRBJ1-2
V gene: TRBV24-1
D gene: -
clone size: -
CDR3 DNA: TGTGCCACCAGTGATCCAGGAAGGAACAAGGATGGCTACACCTTC
CDR3 protein: CATSDPGRNKDGYTF

J gene: TRBJ1-2
V gene: TRBV10-3
D gene: -
clone size: few
CDR3 DNA: TGTGCCATCAGTGAGTCGAGGAGTTTAACAGGGATGCGTTATGGCTACACCTTC
CDR3 protein: CAISESRSLTGMRYGYTF

J gene: TRBJ1-1
V gene: TRBV25-1
D gene: -
clone size: -
CDR3 DNA: TGTGCCAGCAGTGCACACACCGGACGGGGCACTGAAGCTTTCTTT
CDR3 protein: CASSAHTGRGTEAFF

J gene: TRBJ2-7
V gene: TRBV7-2
D gene: -
clone size: -
CDR3 DNA: TGTGCCAGCAGCTTAGGGGGCGCGGTGGCCTACGAGCAGTACTTC
CDR3 protein: CASSLGGAVAYEQYF

J gene: TRBJ2-2
V gene: TRBV3-1/TRBV3-2
D gene: TRBD2
clone size: -
CDR3 DNA: TGTGCCAGCAGCCAGCGGACTAGCGGGGGCCCCGGGGAGCTGTTTTTT
CDR3 protein: CASSQRTSGGPGELFF

J gene: TRBJ2-5
V gene: TRBV13
D gene: TRBD2
clone size: -
CDR3 DNA: TGTGCCAGCAGCTTAAAGGGACTAGTTCAAGAGACCCAGTACTTC
CDR3 protein: CASSLKGLVQETQYF

J gene: TRBJ1-4
V gene: TRBV4-2
D gene: TRBD1
clone size: -
CDR3 DNA: TGTGCCAGCAGCCAGAGAACCGGGACAGTCTTTGAAAAACTGTTTTTT
CDR3 protein: CASSQRTGTVFEKLFF

J gene: TRBJ2-7
V gene: TRBV12-3/TRBV12-4
D gene: -
clone size: -
CDR3 DNA: TGTGCCAGCGCTCGGAGGACCTCAGGCGAGCAGTACTTC
CDR3 protein: CASARRTSGEQYF

J gene: TRBJ1-1
V gene: TRBV6-5
D gene: -
clone size: -
CDR3 DNA: TGTGCCAGCAGTTCGTTCCTCCAGGGGCCGAGCACTGAAGCTTTCTTT
CDR3 protein: CASSSFLQGPSTEAFF

J gene: TRBJ1-4
V gene: TRBV18
D gene: TRBD1
clone size: -
CDR3 DNA: TGTGCCAGCTCACCCTCCGGGACAGATGAAAAACTGTTTTTT
CDR3 protein: CASSPSGTDEKLFF

J gene: TRBJ1-3
V gene: TRBV6-1
D gene: TRBD1
clone size: -
CDR3 DNA: TGTGCCAGCAGTGAACAGGGGGCGGATTGGAACACCATATATTTT
CDR3 protein: CASSEQGADWNTIYF

J gene: TRBJ1-2
V gene: TRBV7-9
D gene: -
clone size: -
CDR3 DNA: TGTGCCAGCAGCGCTAATAGGGAGGGGGGGCCGGAGGGCTACACCTTC
CDR3 protein: CASSANREGGPEGYTF

J gene: TRBJ1-2
V gene: TRBV28
D gene: -
clone size: -
CDR3 DNA: TGTGCCAGCAGTAAAACCGCAGGGGTTCGGTATGGCTACACCTTC
CDR3 protein: CASSKTAGVRYGYTF

J gene: TRBJ2-1
V gene: TRBV2
D gene: -
clone size: -
CDR3 DNA: TGTGCCTTCCGGGAGCCGGGGGTAGTAGGTCGTGAGCAGTTCTTC
CDR3 protein: CAFREPGVVGREQFF

J gene: TRBJ1-6
V gene: TRBV7-8
D gene: -
clone size: -
CDR3 DNA: TGTGCCAGCAGCTTCGAGGTCTCCTATAATTCACCCCTCCACTTT
CDR3 protein: CASSFEVSYNSPLHF

J gene: TRBJ1-1
V gene: TRBV14
D gene: -
clone size: -
CDR3 DNA: TGTGCCAGCAGCCACCGTGGGAGGGGCACTGAAGCTTTCTTT
CDR3 protein: CASSHRGRGTEAFF

J gene: TRBJ1-5
V gene: TRBV6-6
D gene: -
clone size: -
CDR3 DNA: TGTGCCAGCAGTCTCCTGGGGCAGGTAAAGGATCAGCCCCAGCATTTT
CDR3 protein: CASSLLGQVKDQPQHF

J gene: TRBJ1-6
V gene: TRBV5-1
D gene: -
clone size: -
CDR3 DNA: TGCGCCAGCAGCTTGGAGCGGGGAGATTCACCCCTCCACTTT
CDR3 protein: CASSLERGDSPLHF

J gene: TRBJ2-7
V gene: TRBV6-5
D gene: -
clone size: few
CDR3 DNA: TGTGCCAGCAGCTCTGTCTGGGACAACTCCTACGAGCAGTACTTC
CDR3 protein: CASSSVWDNSYEQYF

J gene: TRBJ1-1
V gene: TRBV5-1
D gene: TRBD1
clone size: -
CDR3 DNA: TGCGCCAGCAGCTTGGGTACAGGGGTGAACACTGAAGCTTTCTTT
CDR3 protein: CASSLGTGVNTEAFF

J gene: TRBJ1-3
V gene: TRBV11-3
D gene: -
clone size: -
CDR3 DNA: TGTGCCAGCAGCACAACCTCAGGGTACTCTGGAAACACCATATATTTT
CDR3 protein: CASSTTSGYSGNTIYF

J gene: TRBJ1-1
V gene: TRBV6-5
D gene: -
clone size: -
CDR3 DNA: TGTGCCAGCAGTTACCAGCGGGGGAACACTGAAGCTTTCTTT
CDR3 protein: CASSYQRGNTEAFF

J gene: TRBJ2-2
V gene: TRBV11-2
D gene: -
clone size: once
CDR3 DNA: TGTGCCAGCAGCTTAGAGGGCATCACCGGGGAGCTGTTTTTT
CDR3 protein: CASSLEGITGELFF

J gene: TRBJ2-5
V gene: TRBV18
D gene: -
clone size: -
CDR3 DNA: TGTGCCAGCTCACCGGTCAGGGTGAAGACCCAGTACTTC
CDR3 protein: CASSPVRVKTQYF

J gene: TRBJ2-4
V gene: TRBV18
D gene: -
clone size: -
CDR3 DNA: TGTGCCAGCTCACCATCTGGGCCCAAAAACATTCAGTACTTT
CDR3 protein: CASSPSGPKNIQYF

J gene: TRBJ2-2
V gene: TRBV10-2
D gene: TRBD2
clone size: -
CDR3 DNA: TGCGCCAGCAGTGGGGCTTTAGTAGGGAGGGTATCGGAGCTGTTTTTT
CDR3 protein: CASSGALVGRVSELFF

J gene: TRBJ2-7
V gene: TRBV19
D gene: TRBD1
clone size: -
CDR3 DNA: TGTGCCAGTAGAACTACTGACAGGGACGAGCAGTACTTC
CDR3 protein: CASRTTDRDEQYF

J gene: TRBJ1-6
V gene: TRBV12-3/TRBV12-4
D gene: -
clone size: -
CDR3 DNA: TGTGCCAGCAGCTCCGGGGGGGCGGTACCCCTCCACTTT
CDR3 protein: CASSSGGAVPLHF

J gene: TRBJ1-1
V gene: TRBV3-1/TRBV3-2
D gene: -
clone size: -
CDR3 DNA: TGTGCCAGCAGCGGAGTAGTGATGGGAGACACTGAAGCTTTCTTT
CDR3 protein: CASSGVVMGDTEAFF

J gene: TRBJ1-6
V gene: TRBV28
D gene: -
clone size: -
CDR3 DNA: TGTGCCAGCAGTTCCCCATCGACATCTTCACCCCTCCACTTT
CDR3 protein: CASSSPSTSSPLHF

J gene: TRBJ2-3
V gene: TRBV7-2
D gene: -
clone size: -
CDR3 DNA: TGTGCCAGCAGCTTAGTAATGTCTAGATCAGGGGATACGCAGTATTTT
CDR3 protein: CASSLVMSRSGDTQYF

J gene: TRBJ1-4
V gene: TRBV5-4
D gene: -
clone size: -
CDR3 DNA: TGTGCCAGCTCCCGAGGAAGGAATGAAAAACTGTTTTTT
CDR3 protein: CASSRGRNEKLFF

J gene: TRBJ1-6
V gene: TRBV5-4
D gene: TRBD1
clone size: -
CDR3 DNA: TGTGCCAGCAGCACATCGGGACAGGGTAATTCACCCCTCCACTTT
CDR3 protein: CASSTSGQGNSPLHF

J gene: TRBJ2-2
V gene: TRBV4-1
D gene: -
clone size: -
CDR3 DNA: TGCGCCAGCAGCCAAGGAGGGTACACCGGGGAGCTGTTTTTT
CDR3 protein: CASSQGGYTGELFF

J gene: TRBJ2-3
V gene: TRBV2
D gene: -
clone size: -
CDR3 DNA: TGTGCCAGCCGGGAACAAGGCGGGGGCACAGATACGCAGTATTTT
CDR3 protein: CASREQGGGTDTQYF

J gene: TRBJ2-7
V gene: TRBV28
D gene: -
clone size: once
CDR3 DNA: TGTGCCAGCAGTCCTGGACAGAAAAACTACGAGCAGTACTTC
CDR3 protein: CASSPGQKNYEQYF

J gene: TRBJ1-2
V gene: TRBV7-9
D gene: -
clone size: -
CDR3 DNA: TGTGCCAGCAGCTTAGTCGGAGGAAACTATGGCTACACCTTC
CDR3 protein: CASSLVGGNYGYTF

J gene: TRBJ1-2
V gene: TRBV20-1
D gene: TRBD1
clone size: few
CDR3 DNA: TGCAGTGCTAGTCTACACAGGGGGAACTATGGCTACACCTTC
CDR3 protein: CSASLHRGNYGYTF

J gene: TRBJ1-5
V gene: TRBV5-6
D gene: -
clone size: -
CDR3 DNA: TGTGCCAGCAGCATTCAGGGTGGTCAGCCCCAGCATTTT
CDR3 protein: CASSIQGGQPQHF

J gene: TRBJ2-1
V gene: TRBV19
D gene: -
clone size: -
CDR3 DNA: TGTGCCAGTACTATACGGGGGTTTGAGGTGAATGAGCAGTTCTTC
CDR3 protein: CASTIRGFEVNEQFF

J gene: TRBJ1-5
V gene: TRBV4-1
D gene: TRBD1
clone size: few
CDR3 DNA: TGCGCCAGCAGCCAAGCACAGGGGGCTTATCAGCCCCAGCATTTT
CDR3 protein: CASSQAQGAYQPQHF

J gene: TRBJ1-6
V gene: TRBV10-1
D gene: TRBD1
clone size: -
CDR3 DNA: TGCGCCAGCAGTGAAGGAAAGGGGACAGGGAGGGCCTCCTATAATTCACCCCTCCACTTT
CDR3 protein: CASSEGKGTGRASYNSPLHF

J gene: TRBJ1-6
V gene: TRBV10-2
D gene: TRBD1
clone size: once
CDR3 DNA: TGCGCCAGCAGGGTAACAGGGGAAGGAACCTATAATTCACCCCTCCACTTT
CDR3 protein: CASRVTGEGTYNSPLHF

J gene: TRBJ1-6
V gene: TRBV5-8
D gene: -
clone size: -
CDR3 DNA: TGTGCCAGCAGCTACGCCCGCCGGGGTAGCTCACCCCTCCACTTT
CDR3 protein: CASSYARRGSSPLHF

J gene: TRBJ1-3
V gene: TRBV5-1
D gene: -
clone size: -
CDR3 DNA: TGCGCCAGCAGCCCGCAGGGGTTTGGAAACACCATATATTTT
CDR3 protein: CASSPQGFGNTIYF

J gene: TRBJ2-7
V gene: TRBV5-1
D gene: -
clone size: -
CDR3 DNA: TGCGCCAGCAGCCGAGGTGGTGGGACTCCCTACGAGCAGTACTTC
CDR3 protein: CASSRGGGTPYEQYF

J gene: TRBJ2-3
V gene: TRBV7-6
D gene: -
clone size: -
CDR3 DNA: TGTGCCAGCAGCTTAGCGGGAGGCAGGGCTAGCACAGATACGCAGTATTTT
CDR3 protein: CASSLAGGRASTDTQYF

J gene: TRBJ1-6
V gene: TRBV19
D gene: -
clone size: -
CDR3 DNA: TGTGCCAGTAGTAGGGTTGGAGATTCACCCCTCCACTTT
CDR3 protein: CASSRVGDSPLHF

J gene: TRBJ2-5
V gene: TRBV18
D gene: -
clone size: -
CDR3 DNA: TGTGCCAGCTCATCACAAGAGACCCAGTACTTC
CDR3 protein: CASSSQETQYF

J gene: TRBJ1-2
V gene: TRBV5-1
D gene: -
clone size: -
CDR3 DNA: TGCGCCAGCAGCTTGGACAGGGCCTATGGCTACACCTTC
CDR3 protein: CASSLDRAYGYTF

J gene: TRBJ1-3
V gene: TRBV10-3
D gene: -
clone size: once
CDR3 DNA: TGTGCCACAAGGACAGACAGCTCTGGAAACACCATATATTTT
CDR3 protein: CATRTDSSGNTIYF

J gene: TRBJ2-7
V gene: TRBV7-2
D gene: -
clone size: -
CDR3 DNA: TGTGCCAGCAGCTTATGGCAGGCCCTTACCTACGAGCAGTACTTC
CDR3 protein: CASSLWQALTYEQYF

J gene: TRBJ2-1
V gene: TRBV9
D gene: TRBD2
clone size: -
CDR3 DNA: TGTGCCAGCAGCCCTAGCGGGGGGGCTCTCAATGAGCAGTTCTTC
CDR3 protein: CASSPSGGALNEQFF